Only one count was recorded for the clone carrying this T cell receptor beta chain. Its antigen is not identified. In the PCR, 60 Vbeta and 13 Jbeta primers were used. Libraries were prepared by immunoSEQ multiplex PCR; TCRdb keeps only in-frame clonotypes and omits some of them. This sample has 130,000 or so clones, with around 80% found just once. The sample originates from a study of cytomegalovirus exposure and HLA in healthy donors. The study, taken as a whole, reports: Reportedly, HLA-A and HLA-B alleles of most subjects were accurately predicted from TCR beta. TCR beta chains numbering some 160 were designated cytomegalovirus-associated. In an earlier analysis, in fewer than 700 donors, most V segments appeared productive either ~87% or ~30% of the time.

Healthy donors of bone marrow made up the group. V lost 4 bases, J lost 5 bases, and 4 bases stayed unmatched. The CDR3 has 15 residues. Germline lookup yields CDR1 SGDLS and CDR2 YYNGEE. The receptor was isolated from a female donor in good health and CMV-seropositive. The sequenced sample was PBMCs. The chain employs TRBV9 and TRBJ2-2; TRBD2 matches at 11 bases. The CDR3 loop is CASSLTSGGTGELFF. DNA of the CDR3: TGTGCCAGCAGCCTAACTAGCGGGGGAACCGGGGAGCTGTTTTTT.